This TCR beta chain is from a study of post-analysis software for immune sequencing data. Study-level findings and limits: A significant reduction in normalized Chao1 diversity was observed in multiple sclerosis patients versus controls. Compared with controls, patients had more of roughly five TRBV segments, including TRBV5-6, TRBV5-1 and TRBV20-1.

A remark on this clonotype: The antigen remains unidentified.

Unique molecular identifiers featured in each of the TCR beta cDNA libraries. Each CDR3 protein is one row after TCRdb ran MiXCR on the PCR reads. The data contain about 430,000 distinct CDR3 sequences, about 39% of them singletons. The CDR3 loop spans 15 amino acids. Trimming shortened V by 6 bases and J by 4 bases, and 18 bases separated the two germline ends. CDR1 and CDR2 (germline): SGHTA, FQGNSA. This clonotype was obtained from a girl aged 2-10 years with multiple sclerosis. Sequencing input: blood. The V gene is TRBV7-2, the J gene TRBJ1-2; unclear D gene. Written as DNA, the CDR3 is TGTGCCAGCAGTTCCGCCTCTCGTGGGTCCTATGGCTACACCTTC. Encoded protein: CASSSASRGSYGYTF. The variable domain in full, with the rest retrieved from reference TRBV7-2 and TRBJ1-2, is GAGVSQSPSNKVTEKGKDVELRCDPISGHTALYWYRQSLGQGLEFLIYFQGNSAPDKSGLPSDRFSAERTGGSVSTLTIQRTQQEDSAVYLCASSSASRGSYGYTFGSGTRLTVV.